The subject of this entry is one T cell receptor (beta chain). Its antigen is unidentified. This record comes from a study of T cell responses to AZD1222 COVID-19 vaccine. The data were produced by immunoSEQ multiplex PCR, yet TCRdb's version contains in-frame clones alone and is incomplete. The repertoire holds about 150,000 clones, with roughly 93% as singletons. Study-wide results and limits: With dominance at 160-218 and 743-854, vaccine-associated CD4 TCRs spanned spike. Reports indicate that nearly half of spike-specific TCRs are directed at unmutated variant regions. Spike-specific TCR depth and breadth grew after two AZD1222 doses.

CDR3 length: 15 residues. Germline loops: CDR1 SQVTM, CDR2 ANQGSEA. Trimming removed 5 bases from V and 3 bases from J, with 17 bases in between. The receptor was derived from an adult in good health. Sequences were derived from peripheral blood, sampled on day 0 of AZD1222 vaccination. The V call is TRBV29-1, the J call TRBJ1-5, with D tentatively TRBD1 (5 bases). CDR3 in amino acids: CSVIRTRGDNQPQHF. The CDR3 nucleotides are TGCAGCGTTATTCGGACAAGGGGCGACAATCAGCCCCAGCATTTT. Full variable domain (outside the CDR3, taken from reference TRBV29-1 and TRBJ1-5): SAVISQKPSRDICQRGTSLTIQCQVDSQVTMMFWYRQQPGQSLTLIATANQGSEATYESGFVIDKFPISRPNLTFSTLTVSNMSPEDSSIYLCSVIRTRGDNQPQHFGDGTRLSIL.